These 32 T cell receptor beta chains were sequenced from one sample in a study of cytomegalovirus exposure and HLA in healthy donors. PCR amplification relied on 60 Vbeta primers (plus 13 Jbeta primers). Clones were read by immunoSEQ multiplex PCR, and TCRdb kept only the in-frame ones, dropping some. The sample comprises approximately 110,000 clones, approximately 70% of which are singletons, and 4.8% rests with the top ten. The sequenced sample consisted of PBMCs. The receptor source for this set is a man between 60 and 75 years old in good health and CMV-seropositive.

The V and J genes are TRBV9 and TRBJ2-3, with 12 bases aligning to TRBD2. The ends lost 3 bases at V and 3 bases at J; junction bases unmatched: 20. Germline values: CDR1 SGDLS, CDR2 YYNGEE. This CDR3 spans 21 amino acids. In DNA, the CDR3 is TGTGCCAGCAGCGCAAATAAACTAGCGGGGGGAAAAATTGTAAATACAGATACGCAGTATTTT. Translation: CASSANKLAGGKIVNTDTQYF.

This chain uses TRBV29-1 with TRBJ2-7; D possibly corresponds to TRBD2 (5 bases). This CDR3 is built from 14 residues. Germline values: CDR1 SQVTM, CDR2 ANQGSEA. V was trimmed by 1 base and J by 2 bases, leaving 12 bases between them. The CDR3 protein is CSVEGGLFPYEQYF. The CDR3 region has the DNA TGCAGCGTTGAAGGAGGGCTCTTCCCCTACGAGCAGTACTTC.

The J gene is TRBJ2-2, the V gene TRBV2; 8 positions agree with TRBD1. The CDR3 sequence is 14 residues long. The V and J ends lost 8 bases and 0 bases, in that order; junction bases with no gene match: 2. Germline V gives CDR1 SNHLY, CDR2 FYNNEI. CDR3 nucleotide sequence: TGTGCCAGCGGGGACAGGTCGAACACCGGGGAGCTGTTTTTT. Protein product: CASGDRSNTGELFF. Drawing the rest from reference TRBV2 and TRBJ2-2, the complete variable domain is EPEVTQTPSHQVTQMGQEVILRCVPISNHLYFYWYRQILGQKVEFLVSFYNNEISEKSEIFDDQFSVERPDGSNFTLKIRSTKLEDSAMYFCASGDRSNTGELFFGEGSRLTVL.

The gene calls are TRBV7-8 and TRBJ2-1; D is ambiguous. The V gene lost 4 bases and the J gene lost 0 bases, with 10 bases spanning the gap. The CDR3 has 15 amino acids. From germline, CDR1 is SGHVS and CDR2 FQNEAQ. The CDR3 spells CASSSRANSYNEQFF. As DNA, the CDR3 is TGTGCCAGCAGCTCTCGAGCGAACTCCTACAATGAGCAGTTCTTC.

The chain uses TRBV27 and TRBJ2-1; no definite D call. The V end was cut by 0 bases, the J end by 2 bases, with 11 bases between. Germline assignment: CDR1 MNHEY and CDR2 SMNVEV (reference sequence). The CDR3 runs 16 residues. The chain's CDR3 is CASSLSMASAYNEQFF. In nucleotides, the CDR3 is TGTGCCAGCAGTTTATCGATGGCCTCTGCCTACAATGAGCAGTTCTTC.

For the CDR3, the DNA is TGTGCCAGCAGCGTACAGGGTTACACTGAAGCTTTCTTT. Amino acid sequence: CASSVQGYTEAFF. J is TRBJ1-1 and V is TRBV9; the D gene is possibly TRBD1 (5 bases). V dropped 1 base and J dropped 3 bases, with 7 bases sitting between them. CDR1 and CDR2 (germline): SGDLS, YYNGEE. The CDR3 extends over 13 amino acids.

The rearrangement links TRBV2 to TRBJ1-1; TRBD1 might be the D (5 bases). The germline V and J ends were trimmed by 6 bases and 4 bases, with 9 bases remaining between them. CDR1 is SNHLY, CDR2 FYNNEI, per germline. The CDR3 covers 12 residues. The CDR3 region has the DNA TGTGCCAGCAGCTCAGGGTCCACTGAAGCTTTCTTT. Translating it yields CASSSGSTEAFF.

The genes are TRBV5-1 and TRBJ1-2; 9 nucleotides agree with TRBD1. The germline gives CDR1 SGHRS, CDR2 YFSETQ. The V gene end was trimmed by 6 bases and the J gene end by 7 bases; junction bases not matched to a gene: 10. The CDR3 covers 14 residues. The CDR3 spells CASTPGTGQSGYTF. The CDR3 nucleotides are TGCGCCAGCACTCCCGGGACAGGGCAAAGTGGCTACACCTTC.

This clone was observed a few times. The chain carries TRBV11-2 and TRBJ1-3; 7 positions match TRBD1. From germline, CDR1 is SGHAT and CDR2 FQNNGV. Germline trimming cut 1 base from V and 0 bases from J; bases unmatched to any gene: 6. This CDR3 has 17 residues. The CDR3 DNA is TGTGCCAGCAGCTTAGGCAGGGGGTTCCTCTCTGGAAACACCATATATTTT. Its protein is CASSLGRGFLSGNTIYF.

CDR3 loop: CASSLAGSGNTIYF. In DNA form, the CDR3 reads TGCGCCAGCAGCTTGGCAGGGTCCGGAAACACCATATATTTT. The chain employs TRBV5-1 and TRBJ1-3; a possible D gene is TRBD1 (5 bases). CDR1 and CDR2 (germline): SGHRS, YFSETQ. V shed 0 bases and J shed 4 bases, with 8 bases lying between them. The CDR3 totals 14 residues.

The chain has TRBV7-2 and TRBJ2-7; 13 bases line up with TRBD2. V gave up 2 bases and J gave up 1 base; unmatched junction bases: 5. CDR1 is SGHTA, CDR2 FQGNSA, per germline. The CDR3 totals 17 residues. CDR3 in amino acids: CASSLSGTSGASYEQYF. In DNA, the CDR3 is TGTGCCAGCAGCTTATCTGGGACTAGCGGGGCTTCCTACGAGCAGTACTTC.

The J gene is TRBJ1-3, the V gene TRBV7-9, with TRBD1 identical over 7 bases. Germline V lookup: CDR1 SEHNR, CDR2 FQNEAQ (reference sequence). The V gene end was trimmed by 5 bases and the J gene end by 4 bases; junction bases not matched to a gene: 5. This CDR3 is 14 amino acids long. CDR3 in amino acids: CASSRGTAGNTIYF. CDR3 sequence (DNA): TGTGCCAGCAGCCGAGGGACAGCGGGAAACACCATATATTTT.

This sequence joins TRBV5-1 and TRBJ1-1; 11 nucleotides align to TRBD1. Germline lookup yields CDR1 SGHRS and CDR2 YFSETQ. J gave up 6 bases and V 0 bases, and 13 bases lay outside the gene matches. The CDR3 covers 18 residues. CDR3 protein: CASSLAVGQGAEKAEAFF. For the CDR3, the DNA is TGCGCCAGCAGCTTGGCCGTAGGACAGGGGGCGGAAAAGGCTGAAGCTTTCTTT.

The chain employs TRBV28 and TRBJ2-5; D is ambiguous. Germline CDR1 is MDHEN and CDR2 is SYDVKM. The CDR3 runs 15 residues. The ends were cut back, 4 bases at V and 7 bases at J, with 19 bases in the middle. The CDR3 here is CASSSSRLSRGTQYF. CDR3 coding DNA: TGTGCCAGCAGTTCCAGCCGGTTAAGCCGAGGGACCCAGTACTTC.

The chain recombines TRBV6-6 with TRBJ1-3, with D perhaps matching TRBD1 (6 bases). The germline gives CDR1 MNHNY, CDR2 SVGAGI (reference sequence). There are 16 residues in the CDR3. The V end was cut by 6 bases, the J end by 7 bases, with 22 bases between. The CDR3 loop is CASSLALGQRGNTIYF. The CDR3 bases are TGTGCCAGCAGCCTAGCCCTCGGCCAAAGGGGGAACACCATATATTTT.

V and J are TRBV30 and TRBJ1-6; no reliable D call. Germline values: CDR1 GTSNPN, CDR2 SVGIG (reference sequence). V dropped 0 bases and J dropped 8 bases, with 11 bases sitting between them. The CDR3 totals 14 residues. The CDR3: CAWSVSPGDSPLHF. The CDR3 coding sequence is TGTGCCTGGAGTGTATCCCCAGGCGATTCACCCCTCCACTTT.

This clone was seen a single time. J is TRBJ2-1 and V is TRBV9, with 8 bases matching TRBD2. V lost 4 bases to trimming and J lost 10 bases; unmatched junction nucleotides: 25. The germline gives CDR1 SGDLS, CDR2 YYNGEE. There are 19 residues in the CDR3. The CDR3 DNA is TGTGCCAGCAGCTTTAGTGCGGTTATAGCGGGGATTTCGATTAAGGAGCAGTTCTTC. Its protein is CASSFSAVIAGISIKEQFF.

About this clone: Within the sample, other DNA sequences also encode this same CDR3. In nucleotides, the CDR3 is TGCGCCAGCAGCCCAGGGACTAGCGGGCTCACAGATACGCAGTATTTT. Amino acid sequence: CASSPGTSGLTDTQYF. The rearrangement joins TRBV5-1 to TRBJ2-3; TRBD2 matches at 12 bases. CDR3 length: 16 amino acids. J was trimmed by 2 bases and V by 4 bases; bases with no gene match: 5. Germline CDR1 and CDR2: SGHRS and YFSETQ.

This clone occurred a few times. V and J are TRBV7-6 and TRBJ2-1; no clear D gene. The CDR3 spans 14 residues. Trimming took off 0 bases at V and 9 bases at J, with 12 bases between the two ends. Germline CDR1 SGHVS, CDR2 FNYEAQ. For the CDR3, the DNA is TGTGCCAGCAGCTTAGCCTATCAAGCAAGTGAGCAGTTCTTC. Encoded protein: CASSLAYQASEQFF.

This chain uses TRBV29-1 with TRBJ2-7; 11 positions agree with TRBD1. In germline, CDR1 is SQVTM, CDR2 ANQGSEA. J was trimmed by 4 bases and V by 7 bases; bases with no gene match: 6. This CDR3 comprises 13 residues. For the CDR3, the DNA is TGCAGCGGCGCGAGGGACAGGGGGTACGAGCAGTACTTC. This codes for CSGARDRGYEQYF.

This clone came up once. The V gene is TRBV30, the J gene TRBJ2-7; D not resolved. The CDR3 has 13 amino acids. V lost 0 bases, J lost 5 bases, and 11 bases lay in between. Per germline, CDR1 GTSNPN and CDR2 SVGIG (reference sequence). The DNA of the CDR3 is TGTGCCTGGAGTGTGAACAGATTGCACGAGCAGTACTTC. It specifies CAWSVNRLHEQYF.

The gene calls are TRBV11-2 and TRBJ2-5; D is perhaps TRBD1 or TRBD2 (5 bases each). The J call may be faulty, since TRBJ2-7 better matches the DNA end. Germline values: CDR1 SGHAT, CDR2 FQNNGV. CDR3 length: 14 residues. CDR3 region: CASSWWGRDYEQYF. The CDR3 coding sequence is TGTGCCAGCAGCTGGTGGGGACGGGACTACGAGCAGTACTTC.

V gene TRBV5-1 combines with J gene TRBJ2-3; possibly TRBD2 for D (6 bases). Trimming pared 4 bases from V and 3 bases from J, leaving 15 bases between. The CDR3 contains 15 residues. The germline V gene encodes CDR1 SGHRS and CDR2 YFSETQ. The DNA of the CDR3 is TGCGCCAGCAGCCGGGAGTCAGGGAGTACAGATACGCAGTATTTT. As protein: CASSRESGSTDTQYF.

V is TRBV6-5 and J is TRBJ1-6, with 10 bases fitting TRBD1. Germline trimming cut 8 bases from V and 9 bases from J; bases unmatched to any gene: 7. Germline CDR1 MNHEY, CDR2 SVGAGI. The CDR3 sequence is 14 residues long. The CDR3 reads CASQFRDRGSPLHF. The CDR3 region has the DNA TGTGCCAGCCAGTTCCGGGACAGGGGTTCACCCCTCCACTTT.

This clone has just a few counts. The gene calls are TRBV2 and TRBJ1-2; the match to TRBD1 covers 7 bases. The ends lost 3 bases at V and 1 base at J; junction bases unmatched: 2. The CDR3 consists of 14 residues. Germline CDR1 SNHLY, CDR2 FYNNEI. The CDR3 nucleotides read TGTGCCAGCAGTGAGACAGGGCGTAACTATGGCTACACCTTC. This translates into CASSETGRNYGYTF. The full variable domain, completed using reference TRBV2 and TRBJ1-2, is EPEVTQTPSHQVTQMGQEVILRCVPISNHLYFYWYRQILGQKVEFLVSFYNNEISEKSEIFDDQFSVERPDGSNFTLKIRSTKLEDSAMYFCASSETGRNYGYTFGSGTRLTVV.

This rearrangement joins TRBV4-1 to TRBJ1-1; no firm D call. Trimming removed 0 bases from V and 8 bases from J, with 16 bases in between. Germline CDR1 MGHRA, CDR2 YSYEKL. The CDR3 has 15 amino acids. CDR3 residues: CASSQEEPRFGEAFF. CDR3 nucleotide sequence: TGCGCCAGCAGCCAAGAGGAGCCTCGTTTCGGGGAAGCTTTCTTT.

The chain joins TRBV5-6 to TRBJ2-5; weak D call: TRBD1 (5 bases). The CDR3 length is 14 residues. Deletions cut 6 bases from V and 7 bases from J, with 19 bases between. The germline V gene has CDR1 SGHDT and CDR2 YYEEEE. The CDR3 spells CASNQMTDVLTQYF. The CDR3 nucleotides are TGTGCCAGCAACCAGATGACAGATGTGTTGACCCAGTACTTC.

The rearrangement uses TRBV7-2 and TRBJ1-1; unclear D gene. The CDR3 length is 13 residues. The germline V and J ends were trimmed by 2 bases and 2 bases, with 6 bases remaining between them. Germline V gene data show CDR1 as SGHTA and CDR2 as FQGNSA. The CDR3 sequence: CASSLQVNTEAFF. In DNA form, the CDR3 reads TGTGCCAGCAGCTTACAGGTAAACACTGAAGCTTTCTTT.

V is TRBV29-1 and J is TRBJ2-6, with D possibly matching TRBD1 (5 bases). There are 14 residues in the CDR3. Trimming cost V 3 bases and J 2 bases, with 8 bases left between them. The germline V gene encodes CDR1 SQVTM and CDR2 ANQGSEA. The CDR3 is CSVDKGAGANVLTF. The CDR3 bases are TGCAGCGTTGATAAAGGGGCTGGGGCCAACGTCCTGACTTTC.

This rearrangement joins TRBV11-3 to TRBJ2-7; 10 bases agree with TRBD1. This CDR3 has 17 amino acids. The germline V gene has CDR1 SGHNT and CDR2 YENEEA. V dropped 5 bases and J dropped 0; count of bases not matched to a gene: 10. The CDR3 here is CASSRLGTGEVSYEQYF. The CDR3, as DNA: TGTGCCAGCAGCCGTCTCGGGACAGGGGAAGTCTCCTACGAGCAGTACTTC.

This clone has just a few counts. V is TRBV9 and J is TRBJ2-7, with TRBD1 matching 7 bases. The CDR3 loop spans 15 amino acids. Unmatched junction bases numbered 4, after V lost 1 base and J lost 0 bases. CDR1 and CDR2 (germline): SGDLS, YYNGEE. The CDR3 protein is CASSVTGDSSYEQYF. CDR3 sequence (DNA): TGTGCCAGCAGCGTAACAGGGGATAGCTCCTACGAGCAGTACTTC.

The V and J genes are TRBV19 and TRBJ2-1, with 10 bases identical to TRBD1. V lost 4 bases, J lost 9 bases, and 9 bases stayed unmatched. Germline values: CDR1 LNHDA, CDR2 SQIVND (reference sequence). There are 15 residues in the CDR3. CDR3 loop: CASSRDRGLGSEQFF. In DNA form, the CDR3 reads TGTGCCAGTAGTAGGGACAGGGGTCTGGGGTCTGAGCAGTTCTTC.